The 18 T cell receptor beta chains in this list originate from one sample, sequenced in a study of blood T cell repertoires in COVID-19. The data were produced by immunoSEQ multiplex PCR, yet TCRdb's version contains in-frame clones alone and is incomplete. The profile covers 150,000 to 200,000 clones, with about 80% appearing a single time and around 7% taken by the ten largest. Sequences were obtained from peripheral blood. These TCRs come from a woman in her thirties or forties with COVID-19, enrolled during active disease.

The V and J genes are TRBV9 and TRBJ2-5, with TRBD2 matching over 10 bases. The CDR3 spans 17 residues. Germline V lookup: CDR1 SGDLS, CDR2 YYNGEE. V gave up 4 bases and J gave up 5 bases; unmatched junction bases: 14. Here the CDR3 reads CASSRRVLAGAGETQYF. The CDR3 nucleotides are TGTGCCAGCAGCCGAAGGGTTCTAGCGGGAGCGGGTGAGACCCAGTACTTC.

A few counts support this clone. The chain combines TRBV6-5 with TRBJ1-2; D may be TRBD1 (6 bases). CDR3 length: 15 residues. Germline V gene data show CDR1 as MNHEY and CDR2 as SVGAGI. V lost 5 bases and J lost 2, with 15 bases in between. The CDR3 nucleotides read TGTGCCAGCAGTAATCAGGGACAATACAACTATGGCTACACCTTC. Amino acid sequence: CASSNQGQYNYGYTF.

The chain couples TRBV2 to TRBJ1-5, with 7 bases aligning to TRBD1. With V trimmed by 3 bases and J by 5 bases, 13 bases remained unmatched. The CDR3 covers 17 residues. Germline CDR1 is SNHLY and CDR2 is FYNNEI. The CDR3, as DNA: TGTGCCAGCAGTGAGGGAATGACAGGGATAGGGGATCAGCCCCAGCATTTT. Its translation is CASSEGMTGIGDQPQHF. Variable domain in full (rest from reference TRBV2 and TRBJ1-5): EPEVTQTPSHQVTQMGQEVILRCVPISNHLYFYWYRQILGQKVEFLVSFYNNEISEKSEIFDDQFSVERPDGSNFTLKIRSTKLEDSAMYFCASSEGMTGIGDQPQHFGDGTRLSIL.

V is TRBV4-1 and J is TRBJ1-3, with 7 bases aligning to TRBD1. The germline gives CDR1 MGHRA, CDR2 YSYEKL. CDR3 length: 17 amino acids. V dropped 3 bases and J dropped 0; count of bases not matched to a gene: 8. The CDR3 loop reads CASSQATGSSSGNTIYF. Written as DNA, the CDR3 is TGCGCCAGCAGCCAGGCGACAGGGTCGAGCTCTGGAAACACCATATATTTT.

V usage is TRBV6-4 and J usage is TRBJ1-2; D gene uncertain. The CDR3 is made up of 15 amino acids. V gave up 8 bases and J gave up 3 bases, with 19 bases separating them. Germline CDR1 reads MRHNA; CDR2 reads SNTAGT. The CDR3, as DNA: TGTGCCAGCCCCGGAGTGAAGCCACTCTACTATGGCTACACCTTC. Encoded protein: CASPGVKPLYYGYTF.

The J gene is TRBJ2-1, the V gene TRBV6-2 or TRBV6-3; 14 bases agree with TRBD2. Germline V gene sequence: CDR1 MNHEY, CDR2 SVGEGT. Trimming removed 2 bases from V and 8 bases from J; junction bases left unmatched: 14. CDR3 length: 19 residues. CDR3 nucleotide sequence: TGTGCCAGCAGTTACATCCCCTCAAGACTAGCGGGGGGGTCGGATGAGCAGTTCTTC. It codes for CASSYIPSRLAGGSDEQFF.

This clone was seen only a few times. The chain links TRBV7-6 to TRBJ2-2, with D uncertain. Germline lookup yields CDR1 SGHVS and CDR2 FNYEAQ. The ends were cut back, 1 base at V and 2 bases at J, with 8 bases in the middle. The CDR3 length is 15 residues. The CDR3 sequence is CASSLVEENTGELFF. The CDR3 DNA is TGTGCCAGCAGCTTAGTTGAGGAAAACACCGGGGAGCTGTTTTTT.

V usage is TRBV19 and J usage is TRBJ2-5; the D gene is possibly TRBD1 (5 bases). The CDR3 extends over 12 amino acids. Germline V gene sequence: CDR1 LNHDA, CDR2 SQIVND (reference sequence). V lost 8 bases, J lost 2 bases, and 9 bases lay in between. DNA of the CDR3: TGTGCCAGTTCCGACAGTCAAGAGACCCAGTACTTC. Its translation: CASSDSQETQYF.

The chain uses TRBV4-1 and TRBJ1-2, with 7 nucleotides matching TRBD1. V trimming: 4 bases; J trimming: 5 bases; junction bases outside the gene matches: 16. CDR3 length equals 17 residues. Germline lookup yields CDR1 MGHRA and CDR2 YSYEKL. DNA for the CDR3: TGCGCCAGCAGCCCAAACTACTCCGAGGGACAGACTTATGGCTACACCTTC. This sequence encodes CASSPNYSEGQTYGYTF.

The chain couples TRBV5-4 to TRBJ2-2, with TRBD1 identical over 10 bases. Germline CDR1 SGHNT, CDR2 YYREEE (reference sequence). The CDR3 sequence is 15 residues long. Unmatched junction bases numbered 11, after V lost 9 bases and J lost 6 bases. The CDR3 DNA sequence: TGTGCCACCACGGGGACAGGGGTGAGGTCCGGGGAGCTGTTTTTT. Translating it yields CATTGTGVRSGELFF. Drawing the rest from reference TRBV5-4 and TRBJ2-2, the complete variable domain is ETGVTQSPTHLIKTRGQQVTLRCSSQSGHNTVSWYQQALGQGPQFIFQYYREEENGRGNFPPRFSGLQFPNYSSELNVNALELDDSALYLCATTGTGVRSGELFFGEGSRLTVL.

V and J are TRBV5-4 and TRBJ2-2; TRBD2 aligns across 15 bases. Per germline, CDR1 SGHNT and CDR2 YYREEE (reference sequence). There are 17 residues in the CDR3. With V trimmed by 4 bases and J by 1 base, 2 bases remained unmatched. The DNA for the CDR3 is TGTGCCAGCAGCAGGGGACTAGCGGGGGGGAACACCGGGGAGCTGTTTTTT. It yields the protein CASSRGLAGGNTGELFF.

V gene TRBV5-4 combines with J gene TRBJ2-1; D gene ambiguous. Germline V gene lookup returns CDR1 SGHNT and CDR2 YYREEE (reference sequence). Trimming took off 0 bases at V and 8 bases at J, with 3 bases between the two ends. The CDR3 is 11 residues long. The CDR3: CASSLAYEQFF. The CDR3 DNA is TGTGCCAGCAGCTTGGCCTATGAGCAGTTCTTC.

Regarding this clone: This sample includes further DNA sequences coding for the same CDR3. The V and J genes are TRBV2 and TRBJ2-5, with D maybe TRBD2 (5 bases). Germline V gene sequence: CDR1 SNHLY, CDR2 FYNNEI. This CDR3 is built from 14 residues. Trimming cost V 1 base and J 5 bases, with 11 bases left between them. CDR3 region: CASSEVSGGETQYF. The CDR3 nucleotides are TGTGCCAGCAGTGAAGTTTCAGGCGGGGAGACCCAGTACTTC.

V is TRBV15 and J is TRBJ2-1; 7 bases map to TRBD2. V lost 1 base, J lost 9 bases, and 6 bases stayed unmatched. Germline values: CDR1 LNHNV, CDR2 YYDKDF (reference sequence). This CDR3 region has 14 residues. CDR3 loop: CATSRGGEGVEQFF. CDR3 coding DNA: TGTGCCACCAGCAGAGGGGGGGAGGGAGTTGAGCAGTTCTTC.

This clone occurred a few times. This chain uses TRBV5-1 with TRBJ2-2, with D possibly TRBD1 on 6 matching bases. The germline CDR1 and CDR2 sequences are SGHRS and YFSETQ. The CDR3 has 16 residues. V was clipped by 0 bases and J by 5 bases, with 14 bases between them. DNA for the CDR3: TGCGCCAGCAGCTTGGGCCACAGGGATATAACCGGGGAGCTGTTTTTT. This codes for CASSLGHRDITGELFF.

The rearrangement links TRBV7-9 to TRBJ2-1; tentatively, D is TRBD1 (5 bases). Trimming removed 4 bases at V and 9 bases at J, with 19 bases between. Germline loops: CDR1 SEHNR, CDR2 FQNEAQ (reference sequence). The CDR3 has 15 amino acids. CDR3 DNA: TGTGCCAGCAGCTCCTCCGTGGGGCGGCCGGGTGAGCAGTTCTTC. This encodes CASSSSVGRPGEQFF.

This sequence joins TRBV3-1 (or the pseudogene TRBV3-2) and TRBJ2-1; 11 nucleotides match TRBD2. The V gene end was trimmed by 5 bases and the J gene end by 5 bases; junction bases not matched to a gene: 5. Germline V gene sequence: CDR1 LGHDT, CDR2 YNNKEL (reference sequence). This CDR3 comprises 15 residues. The CDR3 sequence is CASSFTSGSHNEQFF. The CDR3, as DNA: TGTGCCAGCAGCTTCACTAGCGGGAGCCACAATGAGCAGTTCTTC.

The chain is built from TRBV19 and TRBJ1-6; perhaps TRBD1 as D (5 bases). The germline V gene encodes CDR1 LNHDA and CDR2 SQIVND (reference sequence). Deletions cut 6 bases from V and 10 bases from J, with 10 bases between. The CDR3 is 12 amino acids. As DNA, the CDR3 is TGTGCCAGTAGAACAGGTGACTCACCCCTCCACTTT. Its translation is CASRTGDSPLHF.